This T cell receptor (beta chain) comes out of a study of blood T cell repertoires in COVID-19. For the study at large: Collection of acute and convalescent COVID-19 samples took place in the United States, Italy and Spain.

CDR1 and CDR2 (germline): MNHEY, SVGAGI. Deletions cut 6 bases from V and 1 base from J, with 12 bases between. The CDR3 totals 14 residues. Libraries were prepared by immunoSEQ multiplex PCR; TCRdb keeps only in-frame clonotypes and omits some of them. The sample carries 650,000 to 800,000 clones, 85% to 90% recorded once. The receptor was derived from a woman younger than 35 with acute or convalescent COVID-19. The chain has TRBV6-5 and TRBJ1-1, with D hard to call. Sequenced: peripheral blood. The CDR3 nucleotides are TGTGCCAGCAGCCGTCGAGCGGAGAACACTGAAGCTTTCTTT. It translates to CASSRRAENTEAFF.